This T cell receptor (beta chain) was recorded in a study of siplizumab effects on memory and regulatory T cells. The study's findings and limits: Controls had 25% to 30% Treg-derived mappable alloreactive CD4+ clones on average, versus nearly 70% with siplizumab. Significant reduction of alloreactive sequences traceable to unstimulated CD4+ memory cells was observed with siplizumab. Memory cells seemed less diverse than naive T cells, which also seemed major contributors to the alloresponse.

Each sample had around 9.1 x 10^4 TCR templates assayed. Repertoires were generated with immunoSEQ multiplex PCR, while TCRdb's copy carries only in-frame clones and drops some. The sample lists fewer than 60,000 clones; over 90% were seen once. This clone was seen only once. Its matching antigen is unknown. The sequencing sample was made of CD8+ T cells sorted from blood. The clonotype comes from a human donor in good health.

Written as DNA, the CDR3 is TGTGCCAGCAGCGTAGGCTTAGAGACTAGCGGGAGGGCAGGGCGGCTCTACGAGCAGTACTTC. Encoded protein: CASSVGLETSGRAGRLYEQYF. The J gene is TRBJ2-7, the V gene TRBV9, with 14 bases fitting TRBD2. V shed 0 bases and J 3 bases; nucleotides not matched to a gene: 17. This CDR3 has 21 amino acids. CDR1 and CDR2 from the germline V gene are SGDLS and YYNGEE.